The 26 T cell receptor beta chains below were found in one sample sequenced in a study of a mutant IDH1 vaccine in newly diagnosed glioma. Measured with immunoSEQ multiplex PCR; TCRdb has only the in-frame clones, and not every one. The repertoire holds tens of thousands of clones, with 65% to 90% as singletons. Time point reported: baseline, week 1 (first vaccination visit). Described treatment: pre-vaccination baseline after standard-of-care therapy. The sample here was PBMCs, taken from a glioma patient treated with radiotherapy, temozolomide or both. These TCRs come from a man under 40 with glioma.

V gene TRBV6-5 combines with J gene TRBJ1-2, with D maybe TRBD1 (6 bases). The CDR3 runs to 16 residues. Germline V gene lookup returns CDR1 MNHEY and CDR2 SVGAGI. Deletions cut 3 bases from V and 6 bases from J, with 20 bases between. CDR3 amino acids: CASSYTLRGRWHGYTF. The CDR3 DNA reads TGTGCCAGCAGTTATACTCTTCGGGGGCGGTGGCATGGCTACACCTTC.

The gene calls are TRBV7-8 and TRBJ2-5; a weak D match, TRBD2 (5 bases). The germline CDR1 and CDR2 sequences are SGHVS and FQNEAQ. This CDR3 has 15 residues. Between the trimmed V and J ends, which lost 5 bases and 2 bases, there was a span of 15 bases. The CDR3 reads CASSPRRTQQETQYF. CDR3 nucleotides: TGTGCCAGCAGCCCTCGGAGGACGCAACAAGAGACCCAGTACTTC. Complete variable domain (other parts from reference TRBV7-8 and TRBJ2-5): GAGVSQSPRYKVAKRGQDVALRCDPISGHVSLFWYQQALGQGPEFLTYFQNEAQLDKSGLPSDRFFAERPEGSVSTLKIQRTQQEDSAVYLCASSPRRTQQETQYFGPGTRLLVL.

The chain recombines TRBV19 with TRBJ2-2; D is undetermined. Looked up from germline, CDR1 is LNHDA and CDR2 is SQIVND (reference sequence). Trimming removed 2 bases from V and 2 bases from J, with 9 bases in between. CDR3 length: 15 amino acids. CDR3 residues: CASSIYTLNTGELFF. The CDR3 DNA reads TGTGCCAGTAGTATATACACACTCAACACCGGGGAGCTGTTTTTT.

This chain links TRBV5-1 with TRBJ1-4, with D unresolved. Germline CDR1 is SGHRS and CDR2 is YFSETQ. This CDR3 spans 14 amino acids. The V gene lost 3 bases and the J gene lost 2 bases, with 8 bases spanning the gap. In DNA form, the CDR3 reads TGCGCCAGCAGCTCCGCGCCTACTAATGAAAAACTGTTTTTT. Residues: CASSSAPTNEKLFF.

This clone was seen only once. The chain has TRBV6-1 and TRBJ1-2; no clear D gene. The CDR3 has 15 residues. Germline loops: CDR1 MNHNS, CDR2 SASEGT. The V and J ends lost 0 bases and 4 bases respectively, with 12 bases between them. The CDR3 region is CASSEAGSGSYGYTF. CDR3 in DNA: TGTGCCAGCAGTGAAGCAGGGTCCGGGTCCTATGGCTACACCTTC.

The rearrangement joins TRBV6-1 to TRBJ2-7; 8 nucleotides match TRBD1. Trimming took 2 bases from V and 6 from J; bases not matched to a gene: 12. The CDR3 length is 16 residues. Germline assignment: CDR1 MNHNS and CDR2 SASEGT. This CDR3 reads CASSEFAGGYPSEQYF. The CDR3 DNA follows: TGTGCCAGCAGTGAATTTGCAGGGGGCTATCCCTCCGAGCAGTACTTC.

The chain is built from TRBV27 and TRBJ1-2; TRBD1 matches at 7 bases. Germline V gene lookup returns CDR1 MNHEY and CDR2 SMNVEV (reference sequence). The CDR3 is 16 residues long. Trimming took 6 bases from V and 1 from J; bases not matched to a gene: 11. The CDR3 nucleotides are TGTGCCAGCAGCTACAGGGGAAAAGACCGTAACTATGGCTACACCTTC. Translation: CASSYRGKDRNYGYTF.

J is TRBJ1-2 and V is TRBV6-5, with D possibly matching TRBD1 (5 bases). Germline CDR1 MNHEY, CDR2 SVGAGI. V was cut by 5 bases and J by 13 bases, with 17 bases left in between. This CDR3 has 12 amino acids. The CDR3 spells CASSGQGGVSTF. The DNA for the CDR3 is TGTGCCAGCAGTGGCCAGGGAGGCGTCTCCACCTTC.

The chain recombines TRBV29-1 with TRBJ1-2; TRBD1 might be the D (5 bases). This CDR3 has 15 residues. Germline CDR1 and CDR2: SQVTM and ANQGSEA. The V end lost 2 bases, the J end lost 3 bases, and 16 bases lay between the germline ends. Here the CDR3 DNA reads TGCAGCGTTGAATTTCGAACAGGAGATCACTATGGCTACACCTTC. Protein: CSVEFRTGDHYGYTF.

V gene TRBV25-1 combines with J gene TRBJ2-5, with a tentative D call TRBD1 (6 bases). V gave up 7 bases and J gave up 5 bases, with 17 bases separating them. Germline CDR1 reads MGHDK; CDR2 reads SYGVNS. This CDR3 has 14 amino acids. CDR3 nucleotide sequence: TGTGCCAGCACCCGGGCAGGGGTTCGGGAGACCCAGTACTTC. Its translation is CASTRAGVRETQYF.

CDR3 bases: TGTGCCAGCTCTTGGACAGAGAACACTGAAGCTTTCTTT. Translated, it gives CASSWTENTEAFF. This sequence joins TRBV18 and TRBJ1-1; possibly TRBD1 for D (6 bases). CDR3 size: 13 residues. V was cut by 6 bases and J by 1 base, with 9 bases left in between. CDR1 is KGHSH, CDR2 LQKENI, per germline.

This rearrangement joins TRBV29-1 to TRBJ2-6; a possible D gene is TRBD1 (5 bases). The V end lost 3 bases, the J end lost 0 bases, and 18 bases lay between the germline ends. This CDR3 contains 18 residues. Germline CDR1 and CDR2: SQVTM and ANQGSEA. In DNA, the CDR3 is TGCAGCGTTGAGGACAATAACAGTCCGAGCTCTGGGGCCAACGTCCTGACTTTC. It codes for CSVEDNNSPSSGANVLTF.

The chain is built from TRBV19 and TRBJ2-2; D is uncertain. V was pared by 11 bases and J by 3 bases, with 13 bases between. Germline lookup yields CDR1 LNHDA and CDR2 SQIVND (reference sequence). The CDR3 sequence is 13 residues long. The CDR3 reads CACRALDTGELFF. DNA of the CDR3: TGTGCCTGCCGGGCCCTGGACACCGGGGAGCTGTTTTTT. The full variable domain, completed using reference TRBV19 and TRBJ2-2, is DGGITQSPKYLFRKEGQNVTLSCEQNLNHDAMYWYRQDPGQGLRLIYYSQIVNDFQKGDIAEGYSVSREKKESFPLTVTSAQKNPTAFYLCACRALDTGELFFGEGSRLTVL.

The chain joins TRBV4-1 to TRBJ2-3; no clear D gene. Germline CDR1 reads MGHRA; CDR2 reads YSYEKL. V lost 0 bases and J 4 bases, leaving 11 bases between the germline ends. CDR3 length: 15 residues. The CDR3 nucleotides read TGCGCCAGCAGCCAAGAGGTTGCGTGGGCAGATACGCAGTATTTT. It is translated as CASSQEVAWADTQYF.

The chain employs TRBV21-1 and TRBJ2-5; the table's D call, TRBD2, was not checked against the DNA. TRBV21-1 is recorded as a pseudogene. There are 17 residues in the CDR3. The CDR3 here is CASSMGQERASGEAQYF. The CDR3 DNA follows: TGTGCCAGCAGCATGGGGCAAGAAAGGGCTAGCGGGGAGGCCCAGTACTTC.

This clone was picked up one time. This chain connects TRBV6-1 to TRBJ1-5; D gene unclear. The CDR3 has 14 residues. Deletions cut 5 bases from V and 8 bases from J, with 16 bases between. Germline V CDR1 and CDR2: MNHNS, SASEGT. The CDR3 is CASSHLTPPKPQHF. CDR3 coding DNA: TGTGCCAGCAGTCACCTGACCCCTCCCAAGCCCCAGCATTTT.

A remark on this clone: A read error may produce the germline difference seen at one junction end. The same CDR3 also results from other DNA sequences found in this sample. V usage is TRBV7-9 and J usage is TRBJ1-5; D is ambiguous. The CDR3 consists of 14 residues. Looked up from germline, CDR1 is SEHNR and CDR2 is FQNEAQ (reference sequence). CDR3 DNA sequence: TGTGCCAGCAGAGCTCGTTACGGGAATCAACCCCAGCATTTT. This gives the protein CASRARYGNQPQHF.

The gene calls are TRBV2 and TRBJ2-6; D call uncertain. From germline, CDR1 is SNHLY and CDR2 FYNNEI. This CDR3 has 14 residues. Trimming left V 5 bases short and J 0 bases short, with 5 bases between. CDR3 DNA: TGTGCCAGCAGTAGGCTCTCTGGGGCCAACGTCCTGACTTTC. This codes for CASSRLSGANVLTF. The full variable domain, completed using reference TRBV2 and TRBJ2-6, is EPEVTQTPSHQVTQMGQEVILRCVPISNHLYFYWYRQILGQKVEFLVSFYNNEISEKSEIFDDQFSVERPDGSNFTLKIRSTKLEDSAMYFCASSRLSGANVLTFGAGSRLTVL.

V gene TRBV10-2 combines with J gene TRBJ1-6; tentatively, D is TRBD1 (5 bases). Germline CDR1 is WSHSY and CDR2 is SAAADI. Trimming removed 6 bases at V and 9 bases at J, with 15 bases between. The CDR3 is made up of 14 amino acids. This CDR3 reads CASSAGGVSSPLHF. The CDR3 DNA sequence: TGCGCCAGCAGCGCGGGGGGGGTAAGTTCACCCCTCCACTTT.

V usage is TRBV7-2 and J usage is TRBJ2-3; tentatively, D is TRBD1 or TRBD2 (5 bases each). The CDR3 extends over 15 amino acids. The germline V and J ends were trimmed by 2 bases and 10 bases, with 19 bases remaining between them. Germline CDR1 SGHTA, CDR2 FQGNSA. The CDR3 loop is CASSLTRGSHRAQYF. The CDR3 DNA is TGTGCCAGCAGCTTAACCCGGGGCTCCCATAGGGCGCAGTATTTT.

The chain uses TRBV29-1 and TRBJ2-6; D not resolved. The V gene lost 7 bases and the J gene lost 0 bases, with 19 bases spanning the gap. The CDR3 loop spans 17 amino acids. The germline V gene has CDR1 SQVTM and CDR2 ANQGSEA. CDR3 amino acids: CSARLLLGSSGANVLTF. Here the CDR3 DNA reads TGCAGCGCCCGCCTGCTATTAGGGTCCTCTGGGGCCAACGTCCTGACTTTC.

This chain connects TRBV19 to TRBJ2-7; TRBD1 agrees at 8 bases. The germline CDR1 and CDR2 sequences are LNHDA and SQIVND (reference sequence). The CDR3 contains 12 residues. The V and J ends lost 6 bases and 4 bases, in that order; junction bases with no gene match: 2. CDR3 DNA sequence: TGTGCCAGTAGAGACAGGGGTTACGAGCAGTACTTC. Translation gives CASRDRGYEQYF.

The V gene is TRBV5-1, the J gene TRBJ2-7; D possibly corresponds to TRBD2 (5 bases). Germline loops: CDR1 SGHRS, CDR2 YFSETQ. This CDR3 has 14 amino acids. Trimming pared 0 bases from V and 2 bases from J, leaving 9 bases between. The CDR3 here is CASSLALGPYEQYF. The CDR3 region has the DNA TGCGCCAGCAGCTTGGCACTAGGGCCCTACGAGCAGTACTTC.

This clone has only a few counts. This rearrangement joins TRBV30 to TRBJ1-2; 9 bases match TRBD1. The trim removed 5 bases at V and 8 bases at J, leaving 9 bases unmatched. The CDR3 consists of 13 residues. Looked up from germline, CDR1 is GTSNPN and CDR2 is SVGIG (reference sequence). This CDR3 reads CAWGDRGWSGYTF. In DNA form, the CDR3 reads TGTGCCTGGGGAGACAGGGGGTGGTCCGGCTACACCTTC.

The V call is TRBV5-6, the J call TRBJ2-5; 8 nucleotides match TRBD2. V gave up 0 bases and J gave up 9 bases; unmatched junction bases: 7. From germline, CDR1 is SGHDT and CDR2 YYEEEE. The CDR3 length is 14 residues. In nucleotides, the CDR3 is TGTGCCAGCAGCTTGGGGACTAGCCCTCGGGCCCAGTACTTC. Its protein product is CASSLGTSPRAQYF.

This clone was counted a few times. The chain uses TRBV9 and TRBJ1-1; D might be TRBD1 (6 bases). V was trimmed by 0 bases and J by 5 bases, leaving 8 bases between them. CDR1 and CDR2 from the germline V gene are SGDLS and YYNGEE. This CDR3 is 13 amino acids long. In DNA, the CDR3 is TGTGCCAGCAGCGTAGGGGGGCAGACTGAAGCTTTCTTT. Amino acid sequence: CASSVGGQTEAFF.